This T cell receptor beta chain was obtained from a study of CD8+ T cells in alopecia areata. Study details: Treated patients were dosed with oral tofacitinib, taking 5 to 10 mg twice daily. The study's findings and limits: Uncertainty remains about how baseline CD8+ expansion links to response, with one nonresponder. Treatment with tofacitinib significantly lowered scalp clonality and reduced expanded CD8+ clones among the top 100.

RNA extraction and reverse transcription yielded cDNA as sequencing template. Clones were read by immunoSEQ multiplex PCR, and TCRdb kept only the in-frame ones, dropping some. The table has about 210,000 clones, 55% to 70% seen once; the top ten hold roughly 4.2%. Treatment of the sample: oral pan-JAK inhibitor, 5-10 mg twice daily. Alopecia areata patients had lesional scalp punch biopsies and peripheral blood taken from them. The CDR3 contains 13 residues. CDR1 and CDR2 from the germline V gene are SQVTM and ANQGSEA. V was pared by 5 bases and J by 0 bases, with 8 bases between. For this clone: What it binds is not known.

The genes are TRBV29-1 and TRBJ2-4; unclear D gene. The sequences come from CD4+ T cells sorted from blood, collected at week 4, from a patient treated with tofacitinib. The clonotype comes from a human donor with alopecia areata. The CDR3 DNA is TGCAGCGTTCACCTTGAAGCCAAAAACATTCAGTACTTC. It encodes CSVHLEAKNIQYF.